This paragraph covers one TCR beta chain sequence. The antigen is unknown. The sample belongs to a study of Ad26.COV2.S vaccination and SARS-CoV-2 variants. Study overall: The authors gave Ad26.COV2.S intramuscularly, either once or twice 56 days apart. Study-wide results and limits: Vaccine recipients and placebo recipients showed similar non-spike TCR breadth.

Germline CDR1 reads LNHDA; CDR2 reads SQIVND (reference sequence). The CDR3 has 13 residues. The V end lost 5 bases, the J end lost 4 bases, and 9 bases lay between the germline ends. As to treatment: around 19 received Ad26.COV2.S at low or high dose, single or two shots; about 5 received placebo; per-sample allocation not given. Material that was analyzed had been drawn on day 63 after the first vaccine or placebo injection. Clones were sequenced by immunoSEQ multiplex PCR, and TCRdb holds only the in-frame ones, with some missing. The sample includes roughly 700,000 clones, roughly 90% of them seen just once.

The material sequenced was peripheral blood, taken in a trial of Ad26.COV2.S vaccine versus placebo. The chain has TRBV19 and TRBJ1-5, with unresolved D. The sequence was obtained from a person aged 18-65 years who received the Ad26.COV2.S COVID-19 vaccine or a placebo. CDR3 protein: CASSLGFNQPQHF. The CDR3 bases are TGTGCCAGTAGTCTCGGGTTTAATCAGCCCCAGCATTTT.